This TCR beta chain originates from a study of cytomegalovirus exposure and HLA in healthy donors. The study's findings and limits: The authors confirmed in vitro that a few CMV-associated chains were specific for CMV antigens.

V lost 0 bases and J 2 bases, leaving 11 bases between the germline ends. Per the germline V gene, CDR1 is SQVTM and CDR2 is ANQGSEA. The CDR3 covers 15 residues. The PCR made use of 60 Vbeta and 13 Jbeta primers. The table came from immunoSEQ multiplex PCR; TCRdb's copy has only in-frame clones and leaves some out. The sample lists around 99,000 clones; 82% were seen once. Concerning this clone itself: Its antigen is unknown.

The specimen sequenced was PBMCs. This clonotype was sampled from a man aged 30-40 years in good health and CMV-seropositive. The chain joins TRBV29-1 to TRBJ1-3; D not resolved. This CDR3 reads CSVEDLRVAGNTIYF. DNA for the CDR3: TGCAGCGTTGAAGACTTACGGGTGGCTGGAAACACCATATATTTT.